This TCR beta chain derives from a study of cytomegalovirus exposure and HLA in healthy donors. Researchers ran the PCR with 60 Vbeta and 13 Jbeta primers. Assay used: immunoSEQ multiplex PCR; TCRdb lists only in-frame clones, some missing. In the table there are more than 95,000 clones, 74% of which are singletons. The study's findings and limits: In an earlier analysis, most TCR beta V segments were productive about 87% or about 30% of the time. A cluster of highly shared sequence variants was likely a sequencing artifact.

For this clone: The target antigen is unknown.

Input material: PBMCs. This TCR derives from a woman between 45 and 65 years old in good health and CMV-seropositive.

Written as DNA, the CDR3 is TGCGCCAGCAGCCAAGAACCACCCGCGACGGACAAAAGAAATGAAAAACTGTTTTTT. Its protein product is CASSQEPPATDKRNEKLFF. The genes are TRBV4-3 and TRBJ1-4, with a possible D match to TRBD1 (5 bases). Trimming removed 0 bases from V and 5 bases from J, with 22 bases in between. The CDR3 is 19 residues long. Germline values: CDR1 LGHNA, CDR2 YSLEER.